One sample yielded the 19 T cell receptor beta chains listed below, sequenced in a study of early stage breast cancer tumors (dated by TCRdb to the late 2010s). The library was obtained by the immunoSEQ multiplex PCR assay. TCRdb stores this immuneACCESS table with in-frame sequences only. Part of the clones is absent; in the studies checked, under half of the shortfall reflects unresolved V genes, and no reason is known for the rest. The sample profile shows around 41,000 clones; over 60% of them were found once. 7.2% of the sample is held by the ten biggest clonotypes. What was sequenced was blood. These receptors originate from a person aged 45-65 years with breast cancer.

This clone was found a few times. This sequence joins TRBV18 and TRBJ2-2; 8 nucleotides align to TRBD2. CDR1 is KGHSH, CDR2 LQKENI, per germline. This CDR3 is built from 16 residues. J lost 5 bases, V lost 2 bases, and 7 bases had no gene match. The CDR3 bases are TGTGCCAGCTCACCAGTGGCGGGAGGAGGAACCGGGGAGCTGTTTTTT. This codes for CASSPVAGGGTGELFF.

The V call is TRBV7-8, the J call TRBJ2-1; 14 bases align to TRBD2. This CDR3 comprises 15 residues. V lost 3 bases to trimming and J lost 10 bases; unmatched junction nucleotides: 5. Per the germline V gene, CDR1 is SGHVS and CDR2 is FQNEAQ. CDR3 coding DNA: TGTGCCAGCAGCTTGGGACTAGCGGGAGTCGGGGAGCAGTTCTTC. Its translation: CASSLGLAGVGEQFF.

This clone is judged medium-sized. The chain employs TRBV11-3 and TRBJ2-2; 8 bases are a match to TRBD1. The V and J ends lost 3 bases and 0 bases, in that order; junction bases with no gene match: 3. CDR1 and CDR2 from the germline V gene are SGHNT and YENEEA. The CDR3 runs to 16 residues. The CDR3 DNA reads as TGTGCCAGCAGCTTCAGGGGGCCACCGAACACCGGGGAGCTGTTTTTT. It specifies CASSFRGPPNTGELFF.

This chain uses TRBV11-2 with TRBJ1-1; D remains unclear. The germline V gene encodes CDR1 SGHAT and CDR2 FQNNGV. The CDR3 loop spans 12 amino acids. Trimming pared 3 bases from V and 6 bases from J, leaving 8 bases between. CDR3 amino acids: CASSFIGAEAFF. The CDR3 coding sequence is TGTGCCAGCAGCTTTATCGGGGCTGAAGCTTTCTTT. The whole variable domain, filled in from reference TRBV11-2 and TRBJ1-1, reads EAGVAQSPRYKIIEKRQSVAFWCNPISGHATLYWYQQILGQGPKLLIQFQNNGVVDDSQLPKDRFSAERLKGVDSTLKIQPAKLEDSAVYLCASSFIGAEAFFGQGTRLTVV.

The rearrangement links TRBV10-2 to TRBJ1-1, with D unclear. Trimming took 0 bases from V and 7 from J, leaving 12 bases between them. CDR3 size: 14 residues. Germline CDR1 is WSHSY and CDR2 is SAAADI. In DNA form, the CDR3 reads TGCGCCAGCAGTGAGTCGAGGCGTGTATATGAAGCTTTCTTT. The encoded protein is CASSESRRVYEAFF.

The chain couples TRBV7-6 to TRBJ2-1; 8 nucleotides line up with TRBD2. This CDR3 has 15 amino acids. Looked up from germline, CDR1 is SGHVS and CDR2 is FNYEAQ. V was clipped by 5 bases and J by 5 bases; unmatched bases: 8. In DNA form, the CDR3 reads TGTGCCAGCAGCCCGACGAGGACTAGCAACAATGAGCAGTTCTTC. Amino acids: CASSPTRTSNNEQFF.

With respect to this clone: One end of the junction is discordant with germline, which a read error may explain. J is TRBJ1-3 and V is TRBV28; perhaps TRBD1 as D (5 bases). Germline CDR1 reads MDHEN; CDR2 reads SYDVKM. CDR3 length equals 12 residues. CDR3 loop: CASSSGEHPGDF. The CDR3 DNA reads as TGTGCCAGCAGTTCGGGGGAACACCCTGGGGATTTT. The entire variable domain, with the rest obtained from reference TRBV28 and TRBJ1-3, is as follows: DVKVTQSSRYLVKRTGEKVFLECVQDMDHENMFWYRQDPGLGLRLIYFSYDVKMKEKGDIPEGYSVSREKKERFSLILESASTNQTSMYLCASSSGEHPGDFGEGSWLTVV.

The chain joins TRBV2 to TRBJ2-5, with 11 bases lining up with TRBD2. With 4 bases clipped from V and 2 bases from J, the junction kept 3 bases outside the gene matches. Germline CDR1 SNHLY, CDR2 FYNNEI. This CDR3 is 15 amino acids long. In DNA form, the CDR3 reads TGTGCCAGCAGTGTGACTAGCGGGACACAAGAGACCCAGTACTTC. This sequence encodes CASSVTSGTQETQYF.

This chain connects TRBV11-3 to TRBJ2-3, with TRBD2 as a possible D gene (6 bases). The V end lost 9 bases, the J end lost 3 bases, and 19 bases lay between the germline ends. In germline, CDR1 is SGHNT, CDR2 YENEEA. The CDR3 has 15 amino acids. For the CDR3, the DNA is TGTGCCAGTTCCACGGACGGGAGTCGGACAGATACGCAGTATTTT. It codes for CASSTDGSRTDTQYF.

The gene calls are TRBV7-2 and TRBJ1-4, with D perhaps matching TRBD1 (6 bases). Germline CDR1 SGHTA, CDR2 FQGNSA. This CDR3 comprises 18 residues. Trimming removed 5 bases from V and 0 bases from J, with 19 bases in between. The CDR3 region is CASSPFSQGFATNEKLFF. The DNA for the CDR3 is TGTGCCAGCAGCCCCTTCTCACAGGGCTTCGCAACTAATGAAAAACTGTTTTTT. The entire variable domain, with the rest obtained from reference TRBV7-2 and TRBJ1-4, is as follows: GAGVSQSPSNKVTEKGKDVELRCDPISGHTALYWYRQSLGQGLEFLIYFQGNSAPDKSGLPSDRFSAERTGGSVSTLTIQRTQQEDSAVYLCASSPFSQGFATNEKLFFGSGTQLSVL.

The V and J genes are TRBV18 and TRBJ2-6; no clear D gene. The germline V and J ends were trimmed by 3 bases and 0 bases, with 12 bases remaining between them. The germline CDR1 and CDR2 sequences are KGHSH and LQKENI. This CDR3 is 17 amino acids long. The chain's CDR3 is CASSPLAGSSGANVLTF. CDR3 nucleotides: TGTGCCAGCTCACCTTTGGCAGGTTCCTCTGGGGCCAACGTCCTGACTTTC.

The rearrangement uses TRBV9 and TRBJ2-3; no reliable D call. The V and J ends lost 4 bases and 2 bases respectively, with 8 bases between them. This CDR3 spans 13 amino acids. The V gene's germline CDR1 is SGDLS and CDR2 YYNGEE. The CDR3 region has the DNA TGTGCCAGCAGCCCCATCAACACAGATACGCAGTATTTT. This codes for CASSPINTDTQYF.

This clone was observed a single time. For the CDR3, the DNA is TGTGCCTGGAACAGGGGTCGTGACACCGGGGAGCTGTTTTTT. This gives the protein CAWNRGRDTGELFF. The V call is TRBV30, the J call TRBJ2-2; 7 nucleotides line up with TRBD1. CDR1 GTSNPN and CDR2 SVGIG come from the germline V gene (reference sequence). The CDR3 is 14 amino acids. V lost 4 bases to trimming and J lost 3 bases; unmatched junction nucleotides: 5.

This sequence joins TRBV18 and TRBJ2-6; possibly TRBD1 for D (5 bases). V was trimmed by 6 bases and J by 3 bases, leaving 12 bases between them. CDR1 and CDR2 (germline): KGHSH, LQKENI. This CDR3 is built from 15 residues. The CDR3 DNA reads as TGTGCCAGCTCTAATAGGGGCGGTGGGGCCAACGTCCTGACTTTC. Its protein is CASSNRGGGANVLTF.

The chain recombines TRBV9 with TRBJ2-3; TRBD2 matches 8 bases. Looked up from germline, CDR1 is SGDLS and CDR2 is YYNGEE. V was pared by 3 bases and J by 7 bases, with 13 bases of the junction left unmatched. The CDR3 sequence is 16 residues long. The CDR3 region has the DNA TGTGCCAGCAGCGCTCTCTCGGGGGGGTTCGTTAATACGCAGTATTTT. Amino acids: CASSALSGGFVNTQYF.

The genes are TRBV9 and TRBJ1-6; D may be TRBD1 (6 bases). The V end lost 3 bases, the J end lost 7 bases, and 14 bases lay between the germline ends. CDR3 length: 15 amino acids. CDR1 is SGDLS, CDR2 YYNGEE, per germline. The CDR3 loop is CASSASGGHNSPLHF. CDR3 in DNA: TGTGCCAGCAGCGCCTCCGGGGGGCACAATTCACCCCTCCACTTT.

This chain joins TRBV5-1 and TRBJ2-1; TRBD2 agrees at 12 bases. CDR1 SGHRS and CDR2 YFSETQ come from the germline V gene. V shed 4 bases and J 3 bases; nucleotides not matched to a gene: 5. This CDR3 region has 16 residues. The CDR3 sequence: CASSELAGGLYNEQFF. In DNA form, the CDR3 reads TGCGCCAGCAGCGAACTAGCGGGGGGCCTCTACAATGAGCAGTTCTTC.

This rearrangement joins TRBV10-3 to TRBJ1-1; TRBD1 matches at 10 bases. Unmatched junction bases numbered 4, after V lost 6 bases and J lost 3 bases. The CDR3 is 14 amino acids. The germline V gene encodes CDR1 ENHRY and CDR2 SYGVKD. CDR3 in DNA: TGTGCCATCAGCCGACAGGGGGCGCACACTGAAGCTTTCTTT. Translated, it gives CAISRQGAHTEAFF.

This clone was recorded once. The V gene is TRBV5-6, the J gene TRBJ1-2; no clear D gene. Trimming took off 3 bases at V and 5 bases at J, with 8 bases between the two ends. The CDR3 consists of 12 residues. Per the germline V gene, CDR1 is SGHDT and CDR2 is YYEEEE. Written as DNA, the CDR3 is TGTGCCAGCAGCTACACCTCATATGGCTACACCTTC. Its protein product is CASSYTSYGYTF.